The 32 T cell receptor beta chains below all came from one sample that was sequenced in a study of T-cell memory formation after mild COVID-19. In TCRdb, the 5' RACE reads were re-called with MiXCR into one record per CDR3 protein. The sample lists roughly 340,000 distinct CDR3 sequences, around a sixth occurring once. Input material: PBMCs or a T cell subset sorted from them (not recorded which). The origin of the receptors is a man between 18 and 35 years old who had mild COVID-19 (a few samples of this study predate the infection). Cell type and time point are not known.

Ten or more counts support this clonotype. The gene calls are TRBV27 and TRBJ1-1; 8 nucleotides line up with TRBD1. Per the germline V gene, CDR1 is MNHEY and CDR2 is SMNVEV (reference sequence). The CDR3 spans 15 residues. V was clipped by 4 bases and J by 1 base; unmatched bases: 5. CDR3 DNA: TGTGCCAGCAGTTCGGGGGGGACAGGGAACACTGAAGCTTTCTTT. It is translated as CASSSGGTGNTEAFF.

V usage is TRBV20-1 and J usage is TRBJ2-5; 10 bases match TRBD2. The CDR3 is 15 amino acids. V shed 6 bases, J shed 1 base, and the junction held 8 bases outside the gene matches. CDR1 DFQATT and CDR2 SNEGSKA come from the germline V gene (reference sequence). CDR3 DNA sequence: TGCAGTGCCACCTTAGCGGGGGGTATCCAAGAGACCCAGTACTTC. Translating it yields CSATLAGGIQETQYF.

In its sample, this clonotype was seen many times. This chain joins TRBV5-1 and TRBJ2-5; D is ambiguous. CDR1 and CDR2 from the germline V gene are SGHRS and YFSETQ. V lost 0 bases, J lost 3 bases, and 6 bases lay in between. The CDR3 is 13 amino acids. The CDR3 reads CASSLGSKETQYF. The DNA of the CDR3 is TGCGCCAGCAGCTTGGGCAGTAAAGAGACCCAGTACTTC.

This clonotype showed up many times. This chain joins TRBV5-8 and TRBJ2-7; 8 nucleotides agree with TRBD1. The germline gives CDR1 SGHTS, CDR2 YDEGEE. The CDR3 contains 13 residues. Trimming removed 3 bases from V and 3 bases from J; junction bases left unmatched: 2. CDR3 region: CASSSGQGYEQYF. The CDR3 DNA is TGTGCCAGCAGCTCCGGACAGGGCTACGAGCAGTACTTC.

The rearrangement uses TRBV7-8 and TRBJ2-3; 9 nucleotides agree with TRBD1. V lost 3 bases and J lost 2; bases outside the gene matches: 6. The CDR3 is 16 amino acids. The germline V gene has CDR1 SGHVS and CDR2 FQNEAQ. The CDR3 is CASSFRGQGTTDTQYF. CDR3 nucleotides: TGTGCCAGCAGCTTTAGGGGACAGGGTACCACAGATACGCAGTATTTT.

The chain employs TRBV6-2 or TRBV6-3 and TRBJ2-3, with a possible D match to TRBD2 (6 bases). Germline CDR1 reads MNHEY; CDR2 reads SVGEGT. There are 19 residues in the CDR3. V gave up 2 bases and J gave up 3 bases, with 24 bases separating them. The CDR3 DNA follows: TGTGCCAGCAGTTACCTTCCCGGGGGTTCTAAAGGAAGTACAGATACGCAGTATTTT. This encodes CASSYLPGGSKGSTDTQYF.

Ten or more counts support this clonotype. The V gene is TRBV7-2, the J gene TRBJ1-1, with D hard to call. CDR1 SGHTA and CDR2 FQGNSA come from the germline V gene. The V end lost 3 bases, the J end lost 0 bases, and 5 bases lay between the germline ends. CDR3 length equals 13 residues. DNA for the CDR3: TGTGCCAGCAGCTTCCTCGTGAACACTGAAGCTTTCTTT. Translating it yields CASSFLVNTEAFF.

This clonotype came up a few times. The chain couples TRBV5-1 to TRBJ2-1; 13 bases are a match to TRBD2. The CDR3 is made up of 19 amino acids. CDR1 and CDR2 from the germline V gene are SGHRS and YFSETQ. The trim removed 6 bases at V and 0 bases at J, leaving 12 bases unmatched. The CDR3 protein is CASTGLGLAGDSSYNEQFF. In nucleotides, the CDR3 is TGCGCCAGCACTGGTCTCGGACTAGCGGGGGATAGCTCCTACAATGAGCAGTTCTTC.

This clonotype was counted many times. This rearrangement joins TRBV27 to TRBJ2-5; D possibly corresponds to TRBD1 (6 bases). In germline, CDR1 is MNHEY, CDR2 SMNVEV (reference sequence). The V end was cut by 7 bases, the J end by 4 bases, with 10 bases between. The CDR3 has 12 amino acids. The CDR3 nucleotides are TGTGCCAGCATGGACAGAGGAGAGACCCAGTACTTC. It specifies CASMDRGETQYF.

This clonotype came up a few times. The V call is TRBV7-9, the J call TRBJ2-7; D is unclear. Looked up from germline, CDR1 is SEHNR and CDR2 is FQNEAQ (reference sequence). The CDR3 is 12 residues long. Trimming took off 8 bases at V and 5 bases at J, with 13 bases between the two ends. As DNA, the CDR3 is TGTGCCAGCGGGCCGGTGGCCAACGAGCAGTACTTC. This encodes CASGPVANEQYF.

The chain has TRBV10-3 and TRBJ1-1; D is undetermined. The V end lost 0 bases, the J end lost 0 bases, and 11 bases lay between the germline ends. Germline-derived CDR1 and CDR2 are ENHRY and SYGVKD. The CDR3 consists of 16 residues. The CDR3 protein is CAISESRTALNTEAFF. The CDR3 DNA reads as TGTGCCATCAGTGAGTCGAGAACAGCCCTGAACACTGAAGCTTTCTTT.

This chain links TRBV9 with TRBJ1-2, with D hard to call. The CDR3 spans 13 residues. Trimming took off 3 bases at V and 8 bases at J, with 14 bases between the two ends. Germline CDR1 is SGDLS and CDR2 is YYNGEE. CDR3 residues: CASSAGSSWGYTF. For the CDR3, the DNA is TGTGCCAGCAGCGCCGGGAGTTCCTGGGGCTACACCTTC.

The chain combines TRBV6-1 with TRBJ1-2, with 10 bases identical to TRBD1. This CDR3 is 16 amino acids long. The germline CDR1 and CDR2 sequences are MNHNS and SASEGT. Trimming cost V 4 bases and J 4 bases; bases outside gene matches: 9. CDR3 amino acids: CASSVRPRQGAYGYTF. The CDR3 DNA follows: TGTGCCAGCAGTGTCCGCCCCCGACAGGGGGCCTATGGCTACACCTTC.

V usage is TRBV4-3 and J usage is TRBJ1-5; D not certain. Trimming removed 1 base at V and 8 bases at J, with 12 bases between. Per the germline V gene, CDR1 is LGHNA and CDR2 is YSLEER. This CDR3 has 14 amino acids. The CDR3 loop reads CASSQGGENEPQHF. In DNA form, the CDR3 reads TGCGCCAGCAGCCAAGGCGGGGAAAATGAGCCCCAGCATTTT.

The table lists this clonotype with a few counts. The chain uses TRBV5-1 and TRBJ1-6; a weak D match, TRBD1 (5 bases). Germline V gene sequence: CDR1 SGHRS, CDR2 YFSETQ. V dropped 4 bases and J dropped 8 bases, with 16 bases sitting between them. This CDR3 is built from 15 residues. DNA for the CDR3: TGCGCCAGCAGCCCACGGACGGGGCGCGATTCACCCCTCCACTTT. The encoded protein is CASSPRTGRDSPLHF.

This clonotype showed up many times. CDR3 coding DNA: TGTGCCAGCACCCCTTATGGGGATCAGCCCCAGCATTTT. The encoded protein is CASTPYGDQPQHF. This rearrangement joins TRBV28 to TRBJ1-5; D uncertain. Germline V lookup: CDR1 MDHEN, CDR2 SYDVKM. The ends were cut back, 7 bases at V and 5 bases at J, with 12 bases in the middle. CDR3 length: 13 residues.

The DNA for the CDR3 is TGTGCCAGCAGCCTAGACCGACCGCACGCCTGGGAGCTGTTTTTT. Protein: CASSLDRPHAWELFF. The V call is TRBV7-9, the J call TRBJ2-2; the D is unclear. The V end was cut by 5 bases, the J end by 9 bases, with 19 bases between. Germline V gene data show CDR1 as SEHNR and CDR2 as FQNEAQ (reference sequence). The CDR3 sequence is 15 residues long.

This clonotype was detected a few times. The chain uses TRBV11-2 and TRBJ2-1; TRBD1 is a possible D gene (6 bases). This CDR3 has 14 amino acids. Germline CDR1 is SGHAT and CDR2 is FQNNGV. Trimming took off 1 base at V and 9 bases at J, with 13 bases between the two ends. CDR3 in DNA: TGTGCCAGCAGCTTAGGGGGGCCCCGAGGTGAGCAGTTCTTC. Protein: CASSLGGPRGEQFF.

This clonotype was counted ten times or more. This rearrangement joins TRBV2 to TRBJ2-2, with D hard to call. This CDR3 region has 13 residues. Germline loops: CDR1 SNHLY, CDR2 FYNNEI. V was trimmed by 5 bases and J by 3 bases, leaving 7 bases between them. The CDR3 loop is CASSLDYTGELFF. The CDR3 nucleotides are TGTGCCAGCAGTCTTGATTACACCGGGGAGCTGTTTTTT.

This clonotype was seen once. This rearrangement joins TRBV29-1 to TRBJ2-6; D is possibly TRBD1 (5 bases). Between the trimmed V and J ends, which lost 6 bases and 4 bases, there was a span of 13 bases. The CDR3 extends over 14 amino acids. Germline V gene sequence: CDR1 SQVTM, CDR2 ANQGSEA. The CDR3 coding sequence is TGCAGCGTCCACGAAGGGGCCGGGGCCAACGTCCTGACTTTC. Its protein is CSVHEGAGANVLTF.

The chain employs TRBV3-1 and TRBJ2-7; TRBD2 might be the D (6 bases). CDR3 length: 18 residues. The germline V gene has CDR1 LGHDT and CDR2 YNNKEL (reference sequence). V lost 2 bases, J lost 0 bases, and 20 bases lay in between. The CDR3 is CASSQKASVSNHSYEQYV. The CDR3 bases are TGTGCCAGCAGCCAAAAGGCTAGCGTATCAAATCACTCCTACGAGCAGTACGTC.

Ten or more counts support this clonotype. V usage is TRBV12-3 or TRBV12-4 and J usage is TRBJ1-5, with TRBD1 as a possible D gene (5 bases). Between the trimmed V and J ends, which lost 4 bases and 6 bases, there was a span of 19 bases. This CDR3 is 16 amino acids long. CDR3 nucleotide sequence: TGTGCCAGCAGTTCTGAGACGCGGGAAAGGGGTCAGCCCCAGCATTTT. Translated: CASSSETRERGQPQHF.

The CDR3 reads CASSQAGTGRYEQYF. CDR3 in DNA: TGCGCCAGCAGCCAAGCCGGGACAGGGCGCTACGAGCAGTACTTC. The chain combines TRBV5-1 with TRBJ2-7; TRBD1 agrees at 9 bases. Germline V gene lookup returns CDR1 SGHRS and CDR2 YFSETQ. The length of the CDR3 is 15 residues. With V trimmed by 4 bases and J by 3 bases, 8 bases remained unmatched.

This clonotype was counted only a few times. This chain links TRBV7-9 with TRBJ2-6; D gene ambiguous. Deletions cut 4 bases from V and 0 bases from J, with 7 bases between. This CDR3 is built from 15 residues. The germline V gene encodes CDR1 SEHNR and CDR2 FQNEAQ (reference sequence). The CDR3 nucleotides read TGTGCCAGCAGCTGGATCCTCTCTGGGGCCAACGTCCTGACTTTC. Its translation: CASSWILSGANVLTF.

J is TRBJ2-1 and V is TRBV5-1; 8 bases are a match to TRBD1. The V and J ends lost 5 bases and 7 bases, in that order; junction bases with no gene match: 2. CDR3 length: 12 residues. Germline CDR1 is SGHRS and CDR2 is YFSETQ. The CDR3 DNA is TGCGCCAGCAGGGACAGGGAAAATGAGCAGTTCTTC. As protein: CASRDRENEQFF.

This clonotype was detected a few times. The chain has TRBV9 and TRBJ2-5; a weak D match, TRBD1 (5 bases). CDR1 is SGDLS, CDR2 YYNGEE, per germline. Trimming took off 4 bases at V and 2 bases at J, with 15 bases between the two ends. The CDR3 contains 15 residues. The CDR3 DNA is TGTGCCAGCAGCCTCAGGGATATGGGGCAAGAGACCCAGTACTTC. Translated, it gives CASSLRDMGQETQYF.

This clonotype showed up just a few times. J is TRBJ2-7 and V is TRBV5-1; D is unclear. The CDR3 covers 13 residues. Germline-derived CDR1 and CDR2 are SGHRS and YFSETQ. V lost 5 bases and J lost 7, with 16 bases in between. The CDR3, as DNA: TGCGCCAGCAGTGTAGGGTCCGTAAGAGAGCAGTACTTC. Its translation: CASSVGSVREQYF. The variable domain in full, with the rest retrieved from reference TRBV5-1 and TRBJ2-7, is KAGVTQTPRYLIKTRGQQVTLSCSPISGHRSVSWYQQTPGQGLQFLFEYFSETQRNKGNFPGRFSGRQFSNSRSEMNVSTLELGDSALYLCASSVGSVREQYFGPGTRLTVT.

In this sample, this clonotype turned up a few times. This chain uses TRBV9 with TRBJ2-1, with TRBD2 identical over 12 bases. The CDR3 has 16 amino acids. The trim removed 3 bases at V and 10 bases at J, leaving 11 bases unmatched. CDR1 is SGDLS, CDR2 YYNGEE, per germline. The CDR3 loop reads CASSARLAGALGEQFF. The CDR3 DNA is TGTGCCAGCAGCGCCCGACTAGCGGGGGCCCTAGGGGAGCAGTTCTTC.

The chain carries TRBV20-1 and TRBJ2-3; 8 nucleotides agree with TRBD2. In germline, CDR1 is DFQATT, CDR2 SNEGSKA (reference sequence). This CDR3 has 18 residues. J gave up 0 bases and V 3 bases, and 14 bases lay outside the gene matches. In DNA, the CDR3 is TGCAGTGCTAGTGCGGGAGCGGGGGACGCTTCTAGCACAGATACGCAGTATTTT. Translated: CSASAGAGDASSTDTQYF.

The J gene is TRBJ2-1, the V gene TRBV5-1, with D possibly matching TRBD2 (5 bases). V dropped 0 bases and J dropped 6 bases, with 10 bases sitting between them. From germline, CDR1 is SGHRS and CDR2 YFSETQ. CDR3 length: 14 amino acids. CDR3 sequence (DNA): TGCGCCAGCAGCTTGGGGAGGTATGGCAATGAGCAGTTCTTC. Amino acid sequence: CASSLGRYGNEQFF.

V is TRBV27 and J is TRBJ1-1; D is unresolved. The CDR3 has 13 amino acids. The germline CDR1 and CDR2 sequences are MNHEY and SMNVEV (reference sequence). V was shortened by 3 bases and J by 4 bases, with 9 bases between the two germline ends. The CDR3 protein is CASSLKGGTEAFF. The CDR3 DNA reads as TGTGCCAGCAGTTTGAAGGGAGGCACTGAAGCTTTCTTT.

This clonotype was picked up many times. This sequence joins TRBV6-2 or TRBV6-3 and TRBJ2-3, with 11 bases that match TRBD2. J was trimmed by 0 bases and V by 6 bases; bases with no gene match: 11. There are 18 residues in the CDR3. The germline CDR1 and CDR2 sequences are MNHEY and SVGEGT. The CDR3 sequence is CASSFTTSGGQSTDTQYF. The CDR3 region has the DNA TGTGCCAGCAGCTTTACAACTAGCGGGGGCCAAAGCACAGATACGCAGTATTTT.